This T cell receptor beta chain was sequenced during a study of cytomegalovirus exposure and HLA in healthy donors (dated by TCRdb to the late 2010s). Background for the entire study: A later analysis indicated that the roughly 130 validation repertoires were generated on the platform also employed for the approximately 700 repertoires of the first cohort. The study was designed to test whether signatures of past pathogen exposure could be identified by cataloging public T cell receptors. Along with the roughly 610-subject first cohort, a separate validation cohort of over a hundred different subjects was used. To predict cytomegalovirus infection status, the study brought together high-throughput TCR immunosequencing, statistical association of individual TCRs with disease status, and machine learning. General conclusions and limits of the study: A few of the identified cytomegalovirus-associated TCR beta chains were confirmed in vitro to be specific for cytomegalovirus antigens. In a later analysis, TCRs clustered in the first cohort were found to also tend to co-occur in the roughly 110 validation repertoires, with approximately 94% of cluster scores above 0. In the study, approximately 150 TCR beta chains were listed as associated with cytomegalovirus. While some public TCRs were present in many individuals, most TCR sequences turned up only very rarely across donors. Cytomegalovirus status was reported to be diagnosed by the classifier with high specificity and sensitivity in both the original and validation cohorts. A later analysis had no HLA typing for the validation cohort, so co-occurrence there was scored across all 120 or so repertoires. The authors suggested that the approach could potentially be extended to other disease states and immunological phenotypes.

Library prep was done by the immunoSEQ multiplex PCR assay. The authors' pipeline ran thus. A statistical classification framework was built to diagnose cytomegalovirus status from the catalog of TCR beta chain sequences. Sourced from immuneACCESS, this table was stored by TCRdb with only in-frame sequences that have V and J called. A share of the clones is absent; for the studies checked, an unresolved V gene accounts for under half, and the remainder has no known explanation. V, J and clone size reflect that table, while D and trimming were determined from the DNA. The sample has 150,000 or so clones on record, roughly 89% of them singletons. The ten biggest clones cover roughly 1.4% of the sample. The donors were included in the validation cohort of approximately 130 subjects, a group kept apart from the roughly 670-subject first cohort. As for this clone: Its target antigen remains unknown. Base qualities are missing; no much larger clone stands one base away.

CDR1 and CDR2, per the germline V gene (reference sequence), are PRHDT and FYEKMQ. The CDR3 has 12 amino acids, counting the end cysteine and phenylalanine. The entry retains the CDR3 DNA only, 36 bases that are in frame from base 1. At the junction V is shortened by 1 base and J by 7 bases, with 8 bases in between. The chain joins TRBV13 to TRBJ2-7; no D gene is confidently identified. The sequencing input was PBMCs. The clonotype comes from a young woman in good health and CMV-seronegative. The DNA sequence follows: TGTGCCAGCAGCTTAGTGGGCCAAGAGCAGTACTTC. Translated, this is CASSLVGQEQYF.